The following is a T cell receptor beta chain sequence with its context. Extraction and reverse transcription of RNA yielded cDNA as the sequencing template. Clones were sequenced by immunoSEQ multiplex PCR, and TCRdb holds only the in-frame ones, with some missing. The sample has more than 150,000 clones; 40% to 60% are singletons. This record belongs to a study of CD8+ T cells in alopecia areata. Study-wide background: Each day, treated patients took oral tofacitinib twice, at 5 to 10 mg per dose. Tofacitinib was given for 6 to 18 months, then stopped for 6 months.

This CDR3 comprises 15 residues. Germline values: CDR1 SGHTA, CDR2 FQGNSA. V lost 5 bases to trimming and J lost 1 base, with 12 bases between them. The TCR originated in a human donor with alopecia areata. The chain links TRBV7-2 to TRBJ1-5; D is perhaps TRBD1 (6 bases). Sequencing was performed on CD8+ T cells sorted from blood, taken at week 0. The CDR3 coding sequence is TGTGCCAGCAGCCACAGCGGACAGAGCAATCAGCCCCAGCATTTT. This sequence encodes CASSHSGQSNQPQHF.